The 20 T cell receptor beta chains below come from one sample, sequenced in a study of Ad26.COV2.S vaccination and SARS-CoV-2 variants. Repertoires were generated with immunoSEQ multiplex PCR, while TCRdb's copy carries only in-frame clones and drops some. Counted here are some 190,000 clones, roughly 85% occurring once; the ten biggest clones make up roughly 6%. The sample here was peripheral blood, taken after recovery from COVID-19. These receptors all stem from a human donor who had recovered from COVID-19.

The genes are TRBV5-4 and TRBJ2-5; D might be TRBD1 (6 bases). The CDR3 runs to 15 residues. V was cut by 4 bases and J by 2 bases, with 15 bases left in between. Per the germline V gene, CDR1 is SGHNT and CDR2 is YYREEE (reference sequence). For the CDR3, the DNA is TGTGCCAGCAGCCCAGAGGGACACCCGCAAGAGACCCAGTACTTC. It specifies CASSPEGHPQETQYF.

The chain combines TRBV9 with TRBJ1-1; D is possibly TRBD1 (6 bases). V dropped 4 bases and J dropped 3 bases, with 16 bases sitting between them. This CDR3 is 15 amino acids long. The germline CDR1 and CDR2 sequences are SGDLS and YYNGEE. The CDR3 region is CASSPNRVPDTEAFF. CDR3 bases: TGTGCCAGCAGCCCGAACAGGGTCCCAGACACTGAAGCTTTCTTT.

This chain joins TRBV5-1 and TRBJ2-5, with D possibly matching TRBD1 (5 bases). Per germline, CDR1 SGHRS and CDR2 YFSETQ. With 6 bases removed from V and 0 bases from J, the gap between germline ends came to 9 bases. The CDR3 is 13 amino acids. For the CDR3, the DNA is TGCGCCAGCACATCAGGGTACCAAGAGACCCAGTACTTC. It is translated as CASTSGYQETQYF. Together with reference TRBV5-1 and TRBJ2-5, the CDR3 gives the full variable domain: KAGVTQTPRYLIKTRGQQVTLSCSPISGHRSVSWYQQTPGQGLQFLFEYFSETQRNKGNFPGRFSGRQFSNSRSEMNVSTLELGDSALYLCASTSGYQETQYFGPGTRLLVL.

This chain joins TRBV5-6 and TRBJ1-1; D remains unclear. The germline CDR1 and CDR2 sequences are SGHDT and YYEEEE. The V gene lost 1 base and the J gene lost 0 bases, with 7 bases spanning the gap. The CDR3 extends over 14 amino acids. The CDR3 sequence is CASSLYGMNTEAFF. The CDR3 DNA reads as TGTGCCAGCAGCTTGTATGGCATGAACACTGAAGCTTTCTTT.

The chain recombines TRBV27 with TRBJ2-1; 8 bases line up with TRBD2. The CDR3 has 18 residues. V was clipped by 8 bases and J by 0 bases; unmatched bases: 15. The germline gives CDR1 MNHEY, CDR2 SMNVEV (reference sequence). The chain's CDR3 is CASSRGLGVRSSYNEQFF. The CDR3 DNA follows: TGTGCCAGCTCACGGGGACTAGGGGTTCGAAGCTCCTACAATGAGCAGTTCTTC.

The chain carries TRBV30 and TRBJ1-6, with a possible D match to TRBD1 (5 bases). From germline, CDR1 is GTSNPN and CDR2 SVGIG (reference sequence). The CDR3 spans 13 residues. Trimming stripped 3 bases from V and 10 bases from J, with 13 bases between. CDR3 in amino acids: CAWRGLEGSPLHF. CDR3 nucleotides: TGTGCCTGGAGGGGACTAGAGGGGTCACCCCTCCACTTT.

The chain employs TRBV3-1 (or the pseudogene TRBV3-2) and TRBJ2-5, with D tentatively TRBD1 (5 bases). CDR3 length: 15 residues. V was clipped by 4 bases and J by 1 base, with 13 bases between them. Germline lookup yields CDR1 LGHDT and CDR2 YNNKEL (reference sequence). The DNA of the CDR3 is TGTGCCAGCAGCCTAGGGTGGGGCGGCCAAGAGACCCAGTACTTC. Translating gives CASSLGWGGQETQYF.

The genes are TRBV5-6 and TRBJ1-4, with D tentatively TRBD1 (5 bases). Germline loops: CDR1 SGHDT, CDR2 YYEEEE. The germline V and J ends were trimmed by 1 base and 3 bases, with 16 bases remaining between them. There are 17 residues in the CDR3. CDR3 sequence: CASSLSGPGPANEKLFF. The CDR3 DNA reads TGTGCCAGCAGCTTGTCGGGGCCCGGGCCGGCTAATGAAAAACTGTTTTTT.

This clone was detected a few times. The gene calls are TRBV11-2 and TRBJ1-5; D is unresolved. V was cut by 0 bases and J by 2 bases, with 8 bases left in between. This CDR3 spans 15 amino acids. Germline V lookup: CDR1 SGHAT, CDR2 FQNNGV. The CDR3, as DNA: TGTGCCAGCAGCTTAGATGCAGGTGGCAATCAGCCCCAGCATTTT. Its translation: CASSLDAGGNQPQHF.

The chain links TRBV5-1 to TRBJ2-1, with TRBD2 matching 7 bases. V was clipped by 1 base and J by 0 bases; unmatched bases: 4. The length of the CDR3 is 16 residues. Germline CDR1 SGHRS, CDR2 YFSETQ. The CDR3 DNA is TGCGCCAGCAGCTTGAATGCGGGAGTCTCCTACAATGAGCAGTTCTTC. This encodes CASSLNAGVSYNEQFF.

The V gene is TRBV30, the J gene TRBJ2-5, with D unclear. The CDR3 loop spans 12 amino acids. Trimming took off 0 bases at V and 5 bases at J, with 7 bases between the two ends. CDR1 GTSNPN and CDR2 SVGIG come from the germline V gene (reference sequence). Here the CDR3 DNA reads TGTGCCTGGAGTGTACAAGGGGAGACCCAGTACTTC. Its translation is CAWSVQGETQYF.

Concerning this clone itself: The same CDR3 can be traced to other DNA sequences in this sample. This sequence joins TRBV6-5 and TRBJ2-1, with D uncertain. This CDR3 is built from 12 residues. The germline V gene has CDR1 MNHEY and CDR2 SVGAGI. Trimming left V 6 bases short and J 3 bases short, with 6 bases between. Written as DNA, the CDR3 is TGTGCCAGCAGCTCAATCTACAATGAGCAGTTCTTC. It yields the protein CASSSIYNEQFF.

The V call is TRBV2, the J call TRBJ2-5, with 7 bases aligning to TRBD1. V lost 7 bases, J lost 5 bases, and 10 bases stayed unmatched. Germline V gene lookup returns CDR1 SNHLY and CDR2 FYNNEI. CDR3 length: 14 residues. In nucleotides, the CDR3 is TGTGCCAGCACTGAGCAACAGGGGAGCGAGACCCAGTACTTC. This gives the protein CASTEQQGSETQYF.

The chain carries TRBV10-3 and TRBJ2-7; TRBD2 agrees at 14 bases. Trimming at V came to 7 bases and at J to 0 bases, leaving 14 bases not matched to a gene. CDR3 length: 19 amino acids. The V gene's germline CDR1 is ENHRY and CDR2 SYGVKD. The CDR3: CAITTGTSGGPPDSYEQYF. The CDR3 DNA is TGTGCCATCACAACCGGGACTAGCGGGGGACCTCCGGACTCCTACGAGCAGTACTTC.

The V and J genes are TRBV6-5 and TRBJ2-5, with a possible D match to TRBD2 (6 bases). Looked up from germline, CDR1 is MNHEY and CDR2 is SVGAGI. This CDR3 is built from 13 residues. The V end was cut by 10 bases, the J end by 3 bases, with 15 bases between. In DNA, the CDR3 is TGTGCCACTCATCGACTAGGGGAAGAGACCCAGTACTTC. Translated, it gives CATHRLGEETQYF.

The J gene is TRBJ2-1, the V gene TRBV7-8; possibly TRBD2 for D (7 bases). CDR1 SGHVS and CDR2 FQNEAQ come from the germline V gene. The CDR3 extends over 15 amino acids. Between the trimmed V and J ends, which lost 7 bases and 4 bases, there was a span of 17 bases. The CDR3 loop is CASTLDGGLYNEQFF. CDR3 DNA: TGTGCCAGCACCCTCGACGGGGGGCTATACAATGAGCAGTTCTTC.

CDR3 sequence: CASSGTGIYEQYF. The CDR3, as DNA: TGCGCCAGCAGCGGGACAGGGATCTACGAGCAGTACTTC. The chain employs TRBV5-1 and TRBJ2-7; TRBD1 aligns across 9 bases. The CDR3 has 13 amino acids. The J segment lost 3 bases and the V segment lost 4 bases, leaving 2 bases of the junction unmatched. Germline CDR1 SGHRS, CDR2 YFSETQ.

This clone was seen a single time. This rearrangement joins TRBV10-3 to TRBJ2-7; no clear D gene. The CDR3 runs 11 residues. V was shortened by 11 bases and J by 2 bases, with 10 bases between the two germline ends. Germline loops: CDR1 ENHRY, CDR2 SYGVKD. CDR3 residues: CASGRTYEQYF. For the CDR3, the DNA is TGTGCCTCCGGGCGGACCTACGAGCAGTACTTC.

This rearrangement joins TRBV25-1 to TRBJ1-2; D gene unclear. Trimming stripped 1 base from V and 14 bases from J, with 14 bases between. CDR3 length equals 12 residues. Per the germline V gene, CDR1 is MGHDK and CDR2 is SYGVNS. The CDR3 bases are TGTGCCAGCAGTGAATCAGCCAGCCCTTTGACCTTC. Protein: CASSESASPLTF.

A few counts support this clone. This chain links TRBV2 with TRBJ2-1, with a possible D match to TRBD1 (6 bases). V lost 0 bases and J 7 bases, leaving 13 bases between the germline ends. This CDR3 has 15 amino acids. Germline V CDR1 and CDR2: SNHLY, FYNNEI. CDR3 in DNA: TGTGCCAGCAGTGAAGCAGGCAGGGGCAGGAATGAGCAGTTCTTC. Protein sequence: CASSEAGRGRNEQFF.